This T cell receptor beta chain was documented in a study of shared clonotypes between healthy human individuals (dated by TCRdb to the early 2020s). Notes on the research overall: The cohort comprised a couple of women and three men aged 18 to 49 years. For each donor, three plates each were used for CD4 naive and CD4 memory, two plates were used for CD8 naive, and one plate was used for CD8 memory. To estimate repertoire size and how much clonotypes are shared between individuals, the study performed deep sequencing of blood TCR repertoires from a handful of healthy adults. Libraries were prepared and TCR repertoires were sequenced by different laboratories using diverse techniques, in order to increase sequencing depth and limit assay-specific biases. Leukapheresis yielded between about 0.9 and 9 billion PBMCs per donor. General findings and caveats noted by the study authors: Around 5.4% of naive CD4, around 4% of naive CD8, approximately 2% of memory CD4, and 0.4% of memory CD8 clonotypes were shared across a few donors. Only blood was sampled, and tissue TCR repertoires likely differ from those in blood. Compared with non-shared clonotypes, the clonotypes found in all four sorted-subset donors had higher generation probabilities. Pairwise subsampling led to the expectation that sequencing depth would affect the degree of clonotype sharing among donors. Larger estimated clonotype richness was generally found for naive subsets than for memory subsets. Rarefaction of sorted-subset datasets indicated incomplete sequencing despite the large sequencing depth. The genetic and exposure-history diversity represented was limited by the small number of donors.

CD8 naive samples were CD45RO-negative cells positively selected for CCR7, giving a CD45RA+CCR7+ population that excluded TemRA cells. The donors were healthy, HIV-negative adults who had no recently reported acute infections or vaccinations. Only Caucasian adults living in Nashville, Tennessee, USA were represented among the donors. Blood was collected by leukapheresis, and PBMCs were isolated by Ficoll-Histopaque density gradient centrifugation and then cryopreserved in liquid nitrogen vapor phase. Analytical flow cytometry was used to check the purity and quantity of each magnetically sorted T cell population. From each sorted fraction, genomic DNA was isolated and quantified by UV absorbance on a Nanodrop 2000c. Counted from cysteine to phenylalanine, this CDR3 has 15 amino acids. Here the CDR3 DNA is all that survives: 45 bases in frame from base 1. The germline V gene gives CDR1 as MGHRA and CDR2 as YSYEKL. V is reduced by 4 bases and J by 1 base, leaving a spacing of 10 bases between them.

A word on this clone: Its antigen is still unknown. Nothing much larger sits one base from this clone, and base qualities are not available.

Using the deep immunoSEQ assay, TCR CDR3 regions were amplified from genomic DNA by multiplex PCR. For each cell subset, the extracted genomic DNA was distributed evenly across all wells of several immunoSEQ 96-well plates, and each plate served as one replicate. For sorted subsets, each replicate PCR was loaded with 200 ng genomic DNA, equivalent to 30,000 to 35,000 T cell genomes. The purified libraries were quantified using a Qubit 3.0 fluorometer, sized with a Bioanalyzer 2100, and then quantified again using the KAPA Library Quantification kit. A separate single-read 150-cycle Illumina NextSeq 550 flow cell was used to sequence each immunoSEQ 96-well plate. From the authors' description of their analysis: Because only junctional sequences without quality scores were contained in the immunoSEQ output, filtering matching that applied to full-length reads could not be performed. Sequences were annotated with PyIR, a Python wrapper for IgBLAST v1.9, using IMGT germline references to assign V/J genes and CDR3. Reads were removed for weak V/J assignments (E-value above 1e-6), missing CDR3, stop codons, out-of-frame junctions, or ambiguous translated residues. V3J clonotypes were defined as sequences sharing an identical inferred V gene, J gene, and CDR3 amino acid sequence. Percentage overlap between repertoires was computed as shared unique clonotypes divided by the size of the smaller repertoire. Three approaches were used to assess repertoire richness: RTK rarefaction, the Chao1 estimator, and Recon v2.1 estimates of unobserved clonotypes. For all TCRbeta clonotypes obtained by the gDNA method from four donors, generation probabilities were computed with OLGA. TCRdb limited this immuneACCESS table to in-frame rearrangements with V and J called. A share of clones is missing; checked studies link under half to unresolved V genes, and the rest is unexplained. From that table come the V and J calls and clone size; the DNA was used to work out D and trimming. For this sample there are some 1,900,000 clones; about 95% appear just once. The ten largest clones take up less than 1.5% of the sample.

This sequence was found in a man aged 18 to 30 in good health. The chain was built from TRBV4-1 and TRBJ2-2; the D gene is unclear. The sequenced sample consisted of naive CD8+ T cells sorted from blood. The cell subset or site label, as the study defines it: CD45RA+CCR7+. The CDR3 corresponds to CASSPQRVNTGELFF. The DNA is as follows: TGCGCCAGCAGCCCGCAAAGGGTGAACACCGGGGAGCTGTTTTTT.